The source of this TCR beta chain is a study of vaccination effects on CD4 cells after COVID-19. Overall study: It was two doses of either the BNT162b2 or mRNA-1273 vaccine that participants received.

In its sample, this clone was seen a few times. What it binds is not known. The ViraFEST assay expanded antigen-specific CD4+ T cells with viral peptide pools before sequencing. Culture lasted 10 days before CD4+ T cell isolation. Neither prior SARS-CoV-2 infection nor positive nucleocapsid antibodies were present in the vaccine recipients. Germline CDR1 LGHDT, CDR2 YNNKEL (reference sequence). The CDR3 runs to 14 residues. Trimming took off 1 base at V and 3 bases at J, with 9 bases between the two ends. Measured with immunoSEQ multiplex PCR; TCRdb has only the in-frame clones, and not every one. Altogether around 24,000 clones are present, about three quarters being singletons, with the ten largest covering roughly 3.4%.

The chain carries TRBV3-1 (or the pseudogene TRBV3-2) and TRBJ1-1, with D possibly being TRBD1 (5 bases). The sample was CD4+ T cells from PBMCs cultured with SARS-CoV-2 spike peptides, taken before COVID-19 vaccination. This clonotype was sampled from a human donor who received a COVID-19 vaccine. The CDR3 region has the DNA TGTGCCAGCAGCCAAGCAGGGACTCACACTGAAGCTTTCTTT. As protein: CASSQAGTHTEAFF.